This T cell receptor (beta chain) was captured by sequencing in a study of vaccination and CD4 T cells after COVID-19. Comments on this clonotype: Its target is not known.

The sample's treatment: roughly nine-day PBMC culture with coronavirus spike peptide pools or control peptides (ViraFEST assay). CD4+ T cells that had been cultured provided DNA sequenced with the Oncomine TCR Beta short-read assay. TCRdb re-called the PCR reads with MiXCR, one entry per CDR3 protein. The sample yields 15,000 or so distinct CDR3 sequences, about 35% seen once. The receptor was derived from a human donor with COVID-19. The material sequenced was cultured CD4+ T cells from blood.

CDR3 coding DNA: TGTGCCAGCAGCCAGGTGGGGGGGAACACCGGGGAGCTGTTTTTT. Its protein is CASSQVGGNTGELFF. The chain is built from TRBV6-1 and TRBJ2-2; tentatively, D is TRBD2 (6 bases). The V end was cut by 6 bases, the J end by 1 base, with 12 bases between. This CDR3 contains 15 residues. Germline CDR1 reads MNHNS; CDR2 reads SASEGT.